Listed below are T cell receptor beta chains from one sample, sequenced in a study of regulatory T cells in long-lasting Graves disease. TCRdb re-derived calls from the multiplex PCR reads in MiXCR, one entry per CDR3 protein. Here the sample spans roughly 420,000 distinct CDR3 sequences, over 15% being singletons. Another study also made use of these data, one on T cells in Graves' hyperthyroidism and ophthalmopathy.

This specimen consisted of peripheral blood mononuclear cells (PBMCs), obtained at new diagnosis, from a patient treated with antithyroid drugs. The receptors were sampled from a woman aged 18-29 years with Graves disease. The CDR3 runs from the conserved cysteine through the conserved F or W. D genes are given only for firm matches. Clone sizes are given selectively: once, few, many, or a class where the clone is expanded.

d_gene	j_gene	abundance	v_gene	CDR3nt	CDR3aa
TRBD2	TRBJ2-1	.	TRBV4-2	TGTGCCAGCAGCCAAGGGAGGGGACTAGCGGGGGCCCCGGACAATGAGCAGTTCTTC	CASSQGRGLAGAPDNEQFF
TRBD2	TRBJ2-1	many	TRBV7-3	TGTGCCAGCACCCCGCCCGGGACTAGCGACTACAATGAGCAGTTCTTC	CASTPPGTSDYNEQFF
TRBD1	TRBJ2-1	many	TRBV28	TGTGCCAGCAGAGGGGACAGGCTCGCCTACAATGAGCAGTTCTTC	CASRGDRLAYNEQFF
.	TRBJ2-5	.	TRBV9	TGTGCCAGCAGCGTAGGTATGGAGGTTCAAGAGACCCAGTACTTC	CASSVGMEVQETQYF
.	TRBJ2-2	.	TRBV29-1	TGCAGCGTTGAGCGGGCACCCGGGGAGCTGTTTTTT	CSVERAPGELFF
.	TRBJ2-3	.	TRBV5-1	TGCGCCAGCAGCTTGCAGACACAGCAAGATACGCAGTATTTT	CASSLQTQQDTQYF
.	TRBJ2-7	.	TRBV28	TGTGCCATCGGGGGACCCCTAGGCAACGAGCAGTACTTC	CAIGGPLGNEQYF
.	TRBJ1-2	.	TRBV25-1	TGTGCCAGCAGTGGTGGGGCAGGCCTTAACTATGGCTACACCTTC	CASSGGAGLNYGYTF
.	TRBJ2-7	few	TRBV20-1	TGCAGTGCTAGTTTCAGTCAGGGGACGTACGAGCAGTACTTC	CSASFSQGTYEQYF
TRBD1	TRBJ2-3	few	TRBV7-9	TGTGCCAGCAGCTTCTCCAGGGGGCCAGATACGCAGTATTTT	CASSFSRGPDTQYF
TRBD1	TRBJ2-3	many	TRBV27	TGTGCCAGCAGTTATACTCCGGGACAGGGAGTCCCAGATACGCAGTATTTT	CASSYTPGQGVPDTQYF
.	TRBJ2-1	few	TRBV20-1	TGCAGTGCTGAAAGCGGACTGGAAGGCGATGAGCAGTTCTTC	CSAESGLEGDEQFF
TRBD1	TRBJ2-3	many	TRBV6-1	TGTGCCAGCAGGGACAGGGCTTCTGTAGATACGCAGTATTTT	CASRDRASVDTQYF
.	TRBJ2-7	many	TRBV28	TGTGCCAGCAGCGGGAATGGGTGGGTTTCCTACGAGCAGTACTTC	CASSGNGWVSYEQYF
.	TRBJ2-3	.	TRBV5-4	TGTGCCAGCAGCTTGGAGGCGGCCACAGATACGCAGTATTTT	CASSLEAATDTQYF
TRBD1	TRBJ1-1	many	TRBV28	TGTGCCAGCAGTTTTAAGGGCAGGGGGAGTGAAGCTTTCTTT	CASSFKGRGSEAFF
.	TRBJ2-2	many	TRBV28	TGTGCCAGCAGACACGCCGCCCGGACTGTAAACACCGGGGAGCTGTTTTTT	CASRHAARTVNTGELFF
TRBD2	TRBJ2-3	many	TRBV5-1	TGCGCCAGCAGCTTGGCTCTCGCGGGGGGCCGGAGAGATACGCAGTATTTT	CASSLALAGGRRDTQYF
.	TRBJ2-1	.	TRBV6-1	TGTGCCAGCAGGACACTGGACTCCTACAATGAGCAGTTCTTC	CASRTLDSYNEQFF
.	TRBJ1-1	few	TRBV12-3/TRBV12-4	TGTGCCAGCAGGGCACAGGGGAACACTGAAGCTTTCTTT	CASRAQGNTEAFF
TRBD1	TRBJ1-1	.	TRBV25-1	TGTGCCAGCGGAGAGGACAGGGGTATGAACACTGAAGCTTTCTTT	CASGEDRGMNTEAFF
TRBD2	TRBJ2-1	.	TRBV12-5	TGTGCTAGCTCGGCGGGAGGGCGTCAGAATGAGCAGTTCTTC	CASSAGGRQNEQFF
.	TRBJ1-1	many	TRBV30	TGTGCCTGGAGCAATTGGGTTATGACTGAAGCTTTCTTT	CAWSNWVMTEAFF
.	TRBJ2-7	.	TRBV7-9	TGTGCCAGCAGCTCTCCAGGGATGGGGGAGCAGTACTTC	CASSSPGMGEQYF
.	TRBJ2-5	many	TRBV27	TGTGCCAGCAGCAAAGGAGACCCAGAGACCCAGTACTTC	CASSKGDPETQYF
.	TRBJ2-5	.	TRBV7-9	TGTGCCAGCAGCTTTCGACTAGAGGGGGAGACCCAGTACTTC	CASSFRLEGETQYF
.	TRBJ2-7	many	TRBV18	TGTGCCAGCTCACCACAGTTATACGAGCAGTACTTC	CASSPQLYEQYF
.	TRBJ2-3	.	TRBV24-1	TGTGCCACCAGCCTCCCGATAGCGGATCGGGAAGATACGCAGTATTTT	CATSLPIADREDTQYF
.	TRBJ1-1	many	TRBV2	TGTGCCAGCAGTGAGCTAGGGGGACTCACTGAAGCTTTCTTT	CASSELGGLTEAFF
.	TRBJ2-7	.	TRBV19	TGTGCCAGTAGTACCCTAAACAGGTACGAGCAGTACTTC	CASSTLNRYEQYF
TRBD2	TRBJ2-7	many	TRBV5-1	TGCGCCAGCAGCTACGAAGCGGGGGCCTACGAGCAGTACTTC	CASSYEAGAYEQYF
.	TRBJ2-7	many	TRBV12-3/TRBV12-4	TGTGCCAGCGAGGTCAGGGGCTCCTACGAGCAGTACTTC	CASEVRGSYEQYF
.	TRBJ2-3	many	TRBV7-2	TGTGCCAGCAGCCCGGTGGGGGGCACAGATACGCAGTATTTT	CASSPVGGTDTQYF
.	TRBJ2-1	many	TRBV7-6	TGTGCCAGCAGCTTAGGCGCGGCCGAAGTAAATGAGCAGTTCTTC	CASSLGAAEVNEQFF
.	TRBJ2-2	many	TRBV28	TGTGCCAGCAGCCCTCGCCTCGGGGGGCGAAACACCGGGGAGCTGTTTTTT	CASSPRLGGRNTGELFF
.	TRBJ1-1	many	TRBV3-1	TGTGCCAGCAGCCAAAATCGACAGATTGAAGCTTTCTTT	CASSQNRQIEAFF
.	TRBJ1-1	few	TRBV5-8	TGTGCCAGCAGCTCCGTTGGGGCAATAGTGTTGAACACTGAAGCTTTCTTT	CASSSVGAIVLNTEAFF
.	TRBJ1-5	few	TRBV28	TGTGCCAGCAGTTTACCCCGGCGGCCCCAGCATTTT	CASSLPRRPQHF
TRBD2	TRBJ2-7	many	TRBV30	TGTGCCTCCTCAAGGACTAGCGGTGGTGAGCAGTACTTC	CASSRTSGGEQYF
.	TRBJ1-1	many	TRBV11-2	TGTGCCAGCAGCGCCGTCACAGGGAGGTACACTGAAGCTTTCTTT	CASSAVTGRYTEAFF
.	TRBJ1-5	many	TRBV28	TGTGCCAGCAGTGTCTCAGGGGAGGGCAATCAGCCCCAGCATTTT	CASSVSGEGNQPQHF
TRBD1	TRBJ1-5	many	TRBV28	TGTGCCAGCAGTCAAATAACGAGGACAGGGTTCAATCAGCCCCAGCATTTT	CASSQITRTGFNQPQHF
.	TRBJ2-2	.	TRBV5-1	TGCGCCAGCAGCCAAAACACAGGGCTCGGCACCGGGGAGCTGTTTTTT	CASSQNTGLGTGELFF
.	TRBJ1-5	.	TRBV30	TGTGCCTGGGGTGTGGGCAATCAGCCCCAGCATTTT	CAWGVGNQPQHF
TRBD1	TRBJ1-2	many	TRBV13	TGTGCCAGCAACCGACAGGGGGCTAAGGATGGCTACACCTTC	CASNRQGAKDGYTF
.	TRBJ2-1	.	TRBV12-3/TRBV12-4	TGTGCCAGCTTTTCGAGGAACAATGAGCAGTTCTTC	CASFSRNNEQFF
.	TRBJ2-1	many	TRBV12-3/TRBV12-4	TGTGCCAGCAGTTTAGCGGGAGGTCGCTACAATGAGCAGTTCTTC	CASSLAGGRYNEQFF
TRBD2	TRBJ2-3	many	TRBV27	TGTGCCAGCAGTGGGCTAGCGGGAGTTAAAGATACGCAGTATTTT	CASSGLAGVKDTQYF
TRBD2	TRBJ2-2	many	TRBV2	TGTGCCAGCAGCGTACTAGCGAGCACCGGGGAGCTGTTTTTT	CASSVLASTGELFF
.	TRBJ2-3	many	TRBV18	TGTGCCAGCTCGTGGGGGCGAGACACAGATACGCAGTATTTT	CASSWGRDTDTQYF
.	TRBJ2-1	few	TRBV9	TGTGCCAGCAGCGTAGTGGCTAGTGGGTATGAGCAGTTCTTC	CASSVVASGYEQFF
TRBD1	TRBJ2-1	many	TRBV6-2/TRBV6-3	TGTGCCAGCAGTTACTCGCCGACAGGGGAGGATGAGCAGTTCTTC	CASSYSPTGEDEQFF